This T cell receptor (beta chain) was identified during a study of T cell responses to AZD1222 COVID-19 vaccine. The protocol was immunoSEQ multiplex PCR, while the TCRdb copy is restricted to in-frame clones and leaves out a portion. The data show 95,000 to 150,000 clones, with about 90% seen just once and about 2.5% held by the top ten. Study-level results: Targeting of unmutated variant regions was reportedly seen in nearly half of spike-specific TCRs. Scientists sampled the repertoires only once the peak T cell response had passed. Two AZD1222 doses significantly raised spike-specific TCR breadth and depth over controls. Clonal diversity may have been underestimated, and the donors were mostly white British, with more females than males.

Points on this clone: Antigen unknown.

The germline V and J ends were trimmed by 1 base and 3 bases, with 11 bases remaining between them. CDR1 and CDR2 (germline): SGHAT, FQNNGV. This CDR3 region has 15 residues. The material was peripheral blood, obtained 28 days after the second AZD1222 dose. The chain employs TRBV11-2 and TRBJ2-3; D may be TRBD1 (6 bases). The sequence derives from an adult who received the AZD1222 COVID-19 vaccine. The CDR3 region is CASSLVQGSTDTQYF. The CDR3 nucleotides are TGTGCCAGCAGCTTAGTACAGGGTAGTACAGATACGCAGTATTTT. The entire variable domain, with the rest obtained from reference TRBV11-2 and TRBJ2-3, is as follows: EAGVAQSPRYKIIEKRQSVAFWCNPISGHATLYWYQQILGQGPKLLIQFQNNGVVDDSQLPKDRFSAERLKGVDSTLKIQPAKLEDSAVYLCASSLVQGSTDTQYFGPGTRLTVL.